This entry describes one T cell receptor (beta chain). This sample is drawn from a study of T cells after yellow fever vaccination. The V gene's germline CDR1 is KGHSH and CDR2 LQKENI. The CDR3 loop spans 16 amino acids. V dropped 3 bases and J dropped 0 bases, with 11 bases sitting between them. Synthesis of TCR cDNA relied on 5'RACE template switching, which attached a universal primer site and UMIs. TCRdb passed the 5' RACE reads through MiXCR, listing each CDR3 protein once. The profile shows 350,000 or so distinct CDR3 sequences, roughly 8.6% of them singletons. This material consisted of PBMCs, taken roughly 47 days after the first yellow fever vaccination. V is TRBV18 and J is TRBJ2-2; D is ambiguous. The clonotype was recovered from a man aged 18 to 29 who received the YFV17D yellow fever vaccine. This CDR3 reads CASSPPQQANTGELFF. The CDR3 DNA is TGTGCCAGCTCACCCCCACAGCAAGCGAACACCGGGGAGCTGTTTTTT.